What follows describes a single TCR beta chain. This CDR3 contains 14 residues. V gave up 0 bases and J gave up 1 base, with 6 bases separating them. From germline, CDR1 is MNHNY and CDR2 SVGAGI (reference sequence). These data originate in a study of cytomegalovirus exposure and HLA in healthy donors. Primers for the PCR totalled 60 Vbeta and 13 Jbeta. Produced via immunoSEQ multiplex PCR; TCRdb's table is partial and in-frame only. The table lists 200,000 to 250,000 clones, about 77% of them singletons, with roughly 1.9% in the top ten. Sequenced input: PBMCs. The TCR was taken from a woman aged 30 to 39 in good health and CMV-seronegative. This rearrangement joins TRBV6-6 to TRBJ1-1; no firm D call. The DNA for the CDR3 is TGTGCCAGCAGTTACTCTATACAGAACACTGAAGCTTTCTTT. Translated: CASSYSIQNTEAFF.